Following are 12 T cell receptor beta chains from one sample sequenced in a study of technical replicates of blood from a handful of donors. Profiling relied on immunoSEQ multiplex PCR, and the TCRdb table lists in-frame clones only, not all of them. The table records over 60,000 clones, under 90% of them present only once. The sequenced sample was PBMCs. The receptor source for this set is a human donor in good health. Some clones in this sample may be carry-over from other donors' samples.

The V call is TRBV5-1, the J call TRBJ2-1, with D possibly being TRBD2 (6 bases). The CDR3 extends over 15 amino acids. V lost 2 bases and J 3 bases, leaving 12 bases between the germline ends. Germline CDR1 and CDR2: SGHRS and YFSETQ. CDR3 amino acids: CASSFDGGNYNEQFF. CDR3 coding DNA: TGCGCCAGCAGCTTTGACGGAGGGAACTACAATGAGCAGTTCTTC.

The rearrangement joins TRBV11-2 to TRBJ2-7, with 9 bases that match TRBD1. CDR3 length equals 15 residues. V was pared by 5 bases and J by 2 bases, with 7 bases of the junction left unmatched. Germline V gene data show CDR1 as SGHAT and CDR2 as FQNNGV. In nucleotides, the CDR3 is TGTGCCAGCAGCGGATTCCGGGACAGGGCCTACGAGCAGTACTTC. Amino acids: CASSGFRDRAYEQYF.

The CDR3 protein is CASSVGLAGWEQYF. In DNA form, the CDR3 reads TGTGCCAGTAGTGTTGGACTAGCGGGATGGGAGCAGTACTTC. The chain couples TRBV19 to TRBJ2-7; 12 bases map to TRBD2. Germline loops: CDR1 LNHDA, CDR2 SQIVND (reference sequence). With V trimmed by 5 bases and J by 7 bases, 6 bases remained unmatched. The length of the CDR3 is 14 residues.

The chain links TRBV6-5 to TRBJ1-2; D unresolved. The germline gives CDR1 MNHEY, CDR2 SVGAGI. V gave up 0 bases and J gave up 5 bases, with 10 bases separating them. The CDR3 totals 14 residues. In DNA, the CDR3 is TGTGCCAGCAGTTACTCCGGGATACCATATGGCTACACCTTC. Translating gives CASSYSGIPYGYTF.

This clone was found once. The genes are TRBV2 and TRBJ1-2, with TRBD1 matching 9 bases. The V and J ends lost 4 bases and 0 bases, in that order; junction bases with no gene match: 3. Germline V gives CDR1 SNHLY, CDR2 FYNNEI. The CDR3 covers 15 residues. The CDR3: CASSARQGANYGYTF. Here the CDR3 DNA reads TGTGCCAGCAGTGCGAGACAGGGGGCTAACTATGGCTACACCTTC.

The V call is TRBV5-1, the J call TRBJ2-3, with no clear D. The V end lost 2 bases, the J end lost 2 bases, and 9 bases lay between the germline ends. The CDR3 has 14 amino acids. Germline V gene data show CDR1 as SGHRS and CDR2 as YFSETQ. In DNA, the CDR3 is TGCGCCAGCAGCTTTAACCCCTACACAGATACGCAGTATTTT. Its protein is CASSFNPYTDTQYF.

The V and J genes are TRBV9 and TRBJ2-7, with a tentative D call TRBD1 (6 bases). With 2 bases removed from V and 0 bases from J, the gap between germline ends came to 12 bases. CDR1 is SGDLS and CDR2 is YYNGEE in the germline V gene. The CDR3 totals 15 residues. CDR3 sequence (DNA): TGTGCCAGCAGCGTTGGCCGGGACACCTCCTACGAGCAGTACTTC. Its protein product is CASSVGRDTSYEQYF.

V usage is TRBV2 and J usage is TRBJ1-5; weak D call: TRBD1 (6 bases). CDR1 is SNHLY, CDR2 FYNNEI, per germline. This CDR3 has 16 amino acids. V was cut by 6 bases and J by 3 bases, with 18 bases left in between. The DNA of the CDR3 is TGTGCCAGCAGGACGTGGACAGCACCTCTCAATCAGCCCCAGCATTTT. Its protein product is CASRTWTAPLNQPQHF.

DNA of the CDR3: TGTGCCATCAGCGCCGGGACAGGGGGCAGCGGCTACACCTTC. Its translation is CAISAGTGGSGYTF. This chain links TRBV10-3 with TRBJ1-2, with 12 bases lining up with TRBD1. With V trimmed by 6 bases and J by 8 bases, 7 bases remained unmatched. This CDR3 region has 14 residues. Germline lookup yields CDR1 ENHRY and CDR2 SYGVKD.

V and J are TRBV2 and TRBJ1-6, with D perhaps TRBD1 (6 bases). The ends were cut back, 0 bases at V and 7 bases at J, with 13 bases in the middle. Germline V gene lookup returns CDR1 SNHLY and CDR2 FYNNEI. The CDR3 runs 16 residues. CDR3 loop: CASSEAVQGWNSPLHF. DNA of the CDR3: TGTGCCAGCAGTGAAGCAGTTCAGGGGTGGAATTCACCCCTCCACTTT. The variable domain in full, with the rest retrieved from reference TRBV2 and TRBJ1-6, is EPEVTQTPSHQVTQMGQEVILRCVPISNHLYFYWYRQILGQKVEFLVSFYNNEISEKSEIFDDQFSVERPDGSNFTLKIRSTKLEDSAMYFCASSEAVQGWNSPLHFGNGTRLTVT.

This chain connects TRBV7-2 to TRBJ1-5; no clear D. CDR3 size: 14 residues. V was trimmed by 2 bases and J by 4 bases, leaving 9 bases between them. Germline V gene sequence: CDR1 SGHTA, CDR2 FQGNSA. The CDR3 here is CASSLRAGNQPQHF. The DNA of the CDR3 is TGTGCCAGCAGCTTAAGGGCGGGAAATCAGCCCCAGCATTTT. Drawing the rest from reference TRBV7-2 and TRBJ1-5, the complete variable domain is GAGVSQSPSNKVTEKGKDVELRCDPISGHTALYWYRQSLGQGLEFLIYFQGNSAPDKSGLPSDRFSAERTGGSVSTLTIQRTQQEDSAVYLCASSLRAGNQPQHFGDGTRLSIL.

The rearrangement joins TRBV27 to TRBJ1-2, with a possible D match to TRBD1 (6 bases). V was shortened by 0 bases and J by 5 bases, with 13 bases between the two germline ends. Per germline, CDR1 MNHEY and CDR2 SMNVEV (reference sequence). CDR3 length: 15 residues. Here the CDR3 reads CASSLSTGPGYGYTF. The CDR3 DNA reads TGTGCCAGCAGTTTATCGACAGGCCCGGGGTATGGCTACACCTTC.